This note documents a single TCR beta chain sequence. This clone's antigen is unknown. No qualities accompany the bases; no much larger clone lies one base away. The library was built by means of the immunoSEQ multiplex PCR assay. The multiplex PCR relied on a mix of 60 forward primers for TCR Vbeta segments and 13 reverse primers for TCR Jbeta segments. The CDR3 region of rearranged TCR beta genes was amplified from genomic DNA with a multiplex PCR assay. The amplified TCR beta libraries were sequenced on the Illumina HiSeq System as 87-base-pair reads. Per the source publication's procedure: A later analysis counted about 82 million unique TCR beta chains across the 666 repertoires, and 9 million to 14 million of these chains were shared by at least two donors. To remove PCR and sequencing errors, raw reads were error-corrected and collapsed into unique sequences using a nearest-neighbor algorithm that merged closely related sequences. Alignment of CDR3 sequences to IMGT reference sequences was used to assign V, D and J gene segments. For a sequence to be retained, a match of at least six nucleotides to both a V gene segment and a J gene segment was required. Rearrangements were classified as productive when the CDR3 lacked stop codons and remained in frame with V and J, and all other rearrangements were classified as non-productive. Following IMGT convention, CDR3 was defined as the stretch from the second conserved V-encoded cysteine to the conserved J-encoded phenylalanine. Sequences without an unambiguous match to a single V gene segment were excluded from the earlier analysis of 500 to 700 of the donors. In an earlier analysis of around 600 of the donors, V segments were called functional above 56.7% productive rearrangements and were called segregating when the between-donor standard deviation exceeded 5%. To diagnose cytomegalovirus status from the catalog of TCR beta chain sequences, a statistical classification framework was built. In a later analysis, TCR nucleotide sequences were compared against IMGT/GENE-DB human TR gene sequences so that V and J genes could be assigned. The TCRdist pipeline was used in a later analysis to assign CDR3 sequences and most-parsimonious VDJ recombination scenarios. In a later analysis, each TCR beta chain was defined by its CDR3 amino acid sequence together with its V-gene family, and reads lacking a unique V-gene family were excluded. As a way to deal with suspected cross-contamination and a sequencing artifact, a later analysis dropped 450 to 600 nucleotide sequences that were highly shared and had low generation probability. For each public chain, a later analysis derived a clonal expansion index from normalized ranks of inferred template counts within each repertoire. Generation probabilities in a later analysis came from a VDJ recombination model fitted to out-of-frame rearrangements, and those results were checked against IGoR. In a later analysis, TCR-TCR, TCR-HLA and TCR-CMV co-occurrence was scored with hypergeometric tests, and a repertoire-size bias correction was applied to TCR pairs. To estimate false discovery rates, a later analysis permuted the HLA or CMV assignments 20 times. In a later analysis, co-occurring TCRs were grouped using DBSCAN, with TCRdist sequence similarity added in when clustering inside HLA-allele-positive subsets. Repertoires with fewer than 30,000 or more than 120,000 public chains were left out of co-occurrence clustering, as were five repertoires with anomalous nucleotide sharing. Drawn from immuneACCESS, this table holds only the in-frame rearrangements with V and J called that TCRdb kept. Clones are partly lost; checked studies trace under half to an unresolved V gene and leave the rest unexplained. V, J and clone size reflect that table, while D and trimming were determined from the DNA. The sample yields roughly 150,000 clones; approximately 80% were counted once. The ten largest make up 13% to 15% of the sample.

The cohort consisted of 666 healthy bone marrow donors. All cohort members were sampled while nominally healthy, although unrecorded immune exposures were likely present. The donor tested CMV seronegative, placing the donor among the 300 to 400 seronegative members of the cohort. Every donor gave a peripheral blood sample, and the peripheral blood mononuclear cells from that sample were used for TCR beta sequencing. Genomic DNA extraction from the blood cell samples was performed with the Qiagen DNeasy Blood Extraction Kit. V loses 7 bases at its end and J loses 3 bases; junction bases beyond the gene matches: 7. The germline V gene provides CDR1 SGHRS and CDR2 YFSETQ. From cysteine to phenylalanine, the CDR3 is 14 amino acids long. Only CDR3 DNA is held: 42 bases, read in frame from base 1. This record comes from a study of cytomegalovirus exposure and HLA in healthy donors (dated by TCRdb to 2016 to 2017). With regard to the full study: An earlier analysis of approximately 640 of the donors reported 276 Gb of sequence data and 117 million unique TCR beta sequences from approximately 180 million T cells. An early release that covered about 600 HLA-typed donors contained around 330 gigabases of sequencing data and some 87 million unique TCR sequences. Every discovery cohort repertoire had been produced on one sequencing platform. The study profiled the T cell repertoires of approximately 700 subjects by immunosequencing and related them to cytomegalovirus serostatus. Donor age, sex, ethnicity and CMV serostatus were compiled together with the repertoire data. Class I and class II HLA loci were covered by the typing at four-digit resolution. On average, roughly 200,000 unique TCR beta nucleotide sequences were sequenced per donor among fewer than 500 genotyped donors of the cohort, with 15% to 20% of those sequences being non-productive. The genetic ancestry cluster associated with self-reported Caucasian donors included around four fifths of the roughly 400 genotyped donors. To study patterns of TCR occurrence, a later analysis re-analyzed previously published TCR beta repertoires from more than 550 donors and added high-resolution HLA genotyping. The study combined high-throughput TCR immunosequencing, statistical association of individual TCRs with disease status, and machine learning to predict cytomegalovirus infection status. The aim of the study was to test whether cataloging public T cell receptors could identify signatures of past pathogen exposure. Besides the first cohort of around 670 subjects, a separate validation cohort made up of roughly 120 different subjects was used. A later genetic analysis used genome-wide SNP genotypes for about three fifths of the 666 donors, treating that subset as a discovery cohort. The number of typed donors differed by locus: about 620-630 for A, B, C, DRB1 and DQB1; roughly 510 for DQA1; roughly 600 for DPA1; and about 450 for DPB1. Rather than using new phenotypic data, the later analysis identified candidate immune exposures from TCR beta sequences and from how often those sequences occurred across donors. Roughly 5 DR-DQ haplotypes were handled as single units for association and clustering, since linkage in the cohort was strong. In an earlier analysis of 500 to 650 of the donors, high-throughput TCR beta sequencing was used to judge whether each TCR beta V gene segment behaved as functional or pseudogenic.

General findings and caveats noted by the study authors: An earlier analysis of approximately 500 of the donors showed that most TCR beta V segments appeared in productive rearrangements either about 87% or about 30% of the time, which broadly matched IMGT annotations. Because HLA typing was missing for some donors at each locus, association tests included only the typed subset. The presence/absence analyses assumed that sequencing depth was roughly uniform across donors, and that assumption may not be true. The 87-base-pair reads could not distinguish some IMGT-functional V segments, including TRBV6-2 and TRBV6-3, so those segments were excluded. The sequencing pipeline was judged likely to have produced a cluster of highly shared sequence variants as a technical artifact. In the study, around 150 TCR beta chains were listed as associated with cytomegalovirus. A further reported finding was that TCR beta sequences accurately predicted the HLA-A and HLA-B alleles for most subjects in the first cohort. In a later analysis, HLA-associated TCR beta chains showed more clonal expansion and lower generation probabilities than non-associated chains that were equally common. In vitro tests confirmed that a few of the cytomegalovirus-associated TCR beta chains recognize cytomegalovirus antigens. Cytomegalovirus status was reported to be diagnosed by the classifier with high specificity and sensitivity in both the original and validation cohorts. A later analysis found that TCR association rates varied across HLA loci, with DRB1 alleles showing the most associated TCRs and HLA-C alleles the fewest. Correlated functional status among segregating V segments might be attributable to linkage disequilibrium, but an unknown experimental factor could not be ruled out. This cohort had only TCR beta chains sequenced, and the lack of alpha or paired-chain data limited which features could be detected. According to a later analysis, parvovirus B19, influenza, CMV and Epstein-Barr virus appeared linked to several top co-occurrence clusters. Immune exposure information for the cohort was limited to CMV serostatus. The earlier analysis of approximately 540 of the donors excluded about 16 rarely observed V segments, including chromosome 9 orphons, because counts were too low. While some public TCRs were present in many individuals, most TCR sequences turned up only very rarely across donors. The authors suggested that the approach could potentially be generalized to other disease states and immunological phenotypes. In a later analysis, some 18,000 TCR beta sequences were associated with specific HLA alleles at a false discovery rate of 0.05. When HLA alleles, especially DR and DQ, strongly co-occurred, attributing TCR associations to individual alleles was difficult. Compared with the 666-donor mean, donors in an Asian-associated ancestry cluster had fewer N-insertions in productive TCRs, according to a later genetic analysis. An association between a missense DCLRE1C variant and V-gene and J-gene trimming of TCR beta chains was found in a later genetic analysis and replicated in an independent cohort. A later analysis found that most CMV-associated TCR beta chains appeared HLA-restricted, with HLA associations seemingly driven largely by CMV exposure.

The chain was built from TRBV5-1 and TRBJ1-1; the central 9 bases match TRBD1. This sequence was found in a middle-aged woman in good health and CMV-seronegative. Sequencing was carried out using PBMCs. In nucleotides, the sequence is TGCGCCAGCCAGCCGACAGGGGGTTACACTGAAGCTTTCTTT. Its protein product is CASQPTGGYTEAFF.